What follows is one TCR beta chain and its context. Produced via immunoSEQ multiplex PCR; TCRdb's table is partial and in-frame only. The table has about 180,000 clones, approximately 94% seen once. This sample stems from a study of T cell responses to AZD1222 COVID-19 vaccine. Germline CDR1 reads LNHDA; CDR2 reads SQIVND (reference sequence). CDR3 size: 16 residues. V lost 0 bases to trimming and J lost 0 bases, with 11 bases between them. The V and J genes are TRBV19 and TRBJ1-2; D remains unclear. The sequences come from peripheral blood, collected 28 days after the second AZD1222 dose. This TCR was sampled from an adult who received the AZD1222 COVID-19 vaccine. This CDR3 is CASSIEARSANYGYTF. CDR3 DNA: TGTGCCAGTAGTATAGAGGCCAGATCAGCTAACTATGGCTACACCTTC.